Given below is one TCR beta chain in context. The antigen is undetermined. This record comes from a study of T cell responses to AZD1222 COVID-19 vaccine. Generated by immunoSEQ multiplex PCR, the TCRdb table keeps only in-frame clones and is missing some. This table has some 110,000 clones, 82% appearing once. The study's findings and limits: Reportedly, nearly half the spike-specific TCRs target unmutated variant regions. Sampling that yielded the repertoires occurred only after the peak T cell response.

This TCR derives from an adult in good health. The sequencing used peripheral blood, collected on day 0 of AZD1222 vaccination.

In DNA form, the CDR3 reads TGTGCCAGCAGCCGGGACAGGACGGCCGATGAGCAGTTCTTC. This translates into CASSRDRTADEQFF. The J gene is TRBJ2-1, the V gene TRBV7-2; 8 bases agree with TRBD1. The CDR3 covers 14 residues. The V gene end was trimmed by 5 bases and the J gene end by 8 bases; junction bases not matched to a gene: 8. CDR1 and CDR2 from the germline V gene are SGHTA and FQGNSA.